This T cell receptor (beta chain) was documented in a study of cytomegalovirus exposure and HLA in healthy donors. The study's findings and limits: There were a few CMV-associated chains whose specificity for CMV antigens was confirmed in vitro. Cytomegalovirus association was assigned to around 150 TCR beta chains.

The donors were part of the validation cohort of 100 to 150 subjects. That cohort was separate from the first cohort, which comprised about 730 subjects. A note on this clone: What it binds is not known.

Data came from immunoSEQ multiplex PCR; TCRdb stores just in-frame clones and leaves some out. Here the sample spans about 73,000 clones, 80% to 90% being singletons. Germline values: CDR1 ENHRY, CDR2 SYGVKD. Trimming removed 0 bases at V and 0 bases at J, with 8 bases between. The CDR3 has 15 amino acids. The receptor comes from a woman aged 18-30 years in good health and CMV-seropositive. This chain connects TRBV10-3 to TRBJ1-1; D unresolved. Sequencing was performed on PBMCs. CDR3 in amino acids: CAISESVGVNTEAFF. CDR3 coding DNA: TGTGCCATCAGTGAGTCTGTAGGAGTGAACACTGAAGCTTTCTTT.